This T cell receptor beta chain originates from a study of cytomegalovirus exposure and HLA in healthy donors. Germline V lookup: CDR1 MGHRA, CDR2 YSYEKL. This CDR3 is 15 amino acids long. V was pared by 4 bases and J by 5 bases, with 9 bases of the junction left unmatched. Concerning this clone itself: Its specificity is unknown.

Points from the study as a whole: Solely CMV serostatus was available to characterize immune exposure. Usually a TCR sequence was rare, but some public TCRs were found in many donors.

In the PCR, 60 Vbeta and 13 Jbeta primers were used. The data were produced by immunoSEQ multiplex PCR, yet TCRdb's version contains in-frame clones alone and is incomplete. Across fewer than 45,000 clones, the top ten clones capture about 9.2% of the sample. The genes are TRBV4-1 and TRBJ2-3, with 7 bases that match TRBD2. This sequence was found in a man aged 35-49 years in good health and CMV-seropositive. The sample was PBMCs. CDR3: CASSLQSPGGDTQYF. CDR3 in DNA: TGCGCCAGCAGCCTACAGTCGCCGGGAGGAGATACGCAGTATTTT.